This TCR beta chain comes out of a study of Ad26.COV2.S vaccination and SARS-CoV-2 variants. Study at large: The donor participated in the COV1001 trial, in its Ad26.COV2.S arm.

Germline V gene data show CDR1 as SGHRS and CDR2 as YFSETQ. V dropped 2 bases and J dropped 4 bases, with 23 bases sitting between them. The CDR3 totals 18 residues. Profiled with immunoSEQ multiplex PCR; TCRdb holds only in-frame clones, not every one. The sample has more than 300,000 clones, 80% to 90% seen once. Treatment specified: around 19 received Ad26.COV2.S at low or high dose, single or two shots; about 5 received placebo; per-sample allocation not given. Sample collection was performed on day 63 after the first vaccine or placebo injection. Sequencing was performed on peripheral blood, taken in a trial of Ad26.COV2.S vaccine versus placebo. The receptor was derived from a person aged 18-60 years who received the Ad26.COV2.S COVID-19 vaccine or a placebo. V and J are TRBV5-1 and TRBJ2-3; no reliable D call. The CDR3 is CASSFKTLPTGGADTQYF. The CDR3 DNA reads TGCGCCAGCAGCTTCAAGACCCTCCCCACCGGTGGCGCAGATACGCAGTATTTT. The whole variable domain, remainder taken from reference TRBV5-1 and TRBJ2-3, is KAGVTQTPRYLIKTRGQQVTLSCSPISGHRSVSWYQQTPGQGLQFLFEYFSETQRNKGNFPGRFSGRQFSNSRSEMNVSTLELGDSALYLCASSFKTLPTGGADTQYFGPGTRLTVL.